Below, 10 T cell receptor beta chains from the same sample are listed, as sequenced in a study of cytomegalovirus exposure and HLA in healthy donors. The PCR employed 60 Vbeta primers together with 13 Jbeta primers. Measured with immunoSEQ multiplex PCR; TCRdb has only the in-frame clones, and not every one. The table shows roughly 100,000 clones, with about 81% occurring only once. Sequenced input: PBMCs. These TCRs come from a middle-aged man in good health and CMV-seropositive.

V is TRBV7-2 and J is TRBJ2-4, with 9 positions matching TRBD1. V shed 0 bases and J 6 bases; nucleotides not matched to a gene: 0. CDR1 and CDR2 from the germline V gene are SGHTA and FQGNSA. This CDR3 contains 14 residues. Written as DNA, the CDR3 is TGTGCCAGCAGCTTAGCACAGGGGGCAAACATTCAGTACTTC. The encoded protein is CASSLAQGANIQYF.

As regards this clone: One end of the junction varies from germline; a read error may be responsible. Other DNA sequences in this sample translate to the same CDR3. The chain has TRBV5-6 and TRBJ1-1; 9 bases match TRBD1. The CDR3 covers 13 residues. Germline-derived CDR1 and CDR2 are SGHDT and YYEEEE. Here the CDR3 DNA reads TGTGCCAGCAGCAGGACAGGGGTCACTGAAGCCTTCTTT. It specifies CASSRTGVTEAFF.

This clone occurred once. The V call is TRBV7-8, the J call TRBJ1-2; no clear D gene. In germline, CDR1 is SGHVS, CDR2 FQNEAQ. The CDR3 covers 14 residues. V was clipped by 1 base and J by 4 bases, with 10 bases between them. CDR3 residues: CASSLGATGYGYTF. The CDR3 DNA follows: TGTGCCAGCAGCTTAGGCGCGACGGGCTATGGCTACACCTTC.

This clone was seen a single time. J is TRBJ2-1 and V is TRBV7-2; 9 nucleotides line up with TRBD1. The V gene's germline CDR1 is SGHTA and CDR2 FQGNSA. V gave up 3 bases and J gave up 8 bases; unmatched junction bases: 5. The CDR3 is made up of 14 amino acids. The CDR3 nucleotides are TGTGCCAGCAGCTTCGGGACAGGGATCCATGAGCAGTTCTTC. Translating it yields CASSFGTGIHEQFF.

V and J are TRBV27 and TRBJ2-7; 8 positions agree with TRBD1. The CDR3 spans 15 residues. Per the germline V gene, CDR1 is MNHEY and CDR2 is SMNVEV (reference sequence). The ends lost 5 bases at V and 3 bases at J; junction bases unmatched: 9. CDR3 nucleotide sequence: TGTGCCAGCAGTCCAAGGACAGGGTGGAACTACGAGCAGTACTTC. This translates into CASSPRTGWNYEQYF.

This chain links TRBV5-1 with TRBJ2-5, with 8 bases identical to TRBD1. Trimming at V came to 3 bases and at J to 1 base, leaving 11 bases not matched to a gene. The germline V gene encodes CDR1 SGHRS and CDR2 YFSETQ. The CDR3 is 17 residues long. The CDR3 sequence is CASSSRPGTGFQETQYF. The DNA for the CDR3 is TGCGCCAGCAGCTCCCGCCCCGGGACAGGCTTCCAAGAGACCCAGTACTTC.

The chain combines TRBV30 with TRBJ1-5; TRBD1 agrees at 8 bases. CDR1 GTSNPN and CDR2 SVGIG come from the germline V gene (reference sequence). The CDR3 has 14 amino acids. J lost 6 bases, V lost 3 bases, and 7 bases had no gene match. CDR3 nucleotides: TGTGCCTGGAGCCCGGACAGGGTAGGTCAGCCCCAGCATTTT. It yields the protein CAWSPDRVGQPQHF.

Written as DNA, the CDR3 is TGTGCCAGCAGTTCCACAGGGCCGGGGAAAGAAAAACTGTTTTTT. Its protein is CASSSTGPGKEKLFF. The rearrangement joins TRBV6-6 to TRBJ1-4; possibly TRBD1 for D (6 bases). Germline V lookup: CDR1 MNHNY, CDR2 SVGAGI (reference sequence). The germline V and J ends were trimmed by 4 bases and 8 bases, with 17 bases remaining between them. The CDR3 runs 15 residues.

The chain uses TRBV11-1 and TRBJ1-2; D gene uncertain. Trimming took 2 bases from V and 2 from J, leaving 9 bases between them. The CDR3 extends over 14 amino acids. Germline V lookup: CDR1 SGHAT, CDR2 FQDESV (reference sequence). The CDR3 spells CASSLRGNNYGYTF. The CDR3 nucleotides are TGTGCCAGCAGCTTAAGAGGGAACAACTATGGCTACACCTTC.

This clone was counted between two and nine times. V is TRBV7-8 and J is TRBJ1-2, with a tentative D call TRBD1 (5 bases). CDR3 length equals 15 residues. Germline lookup yields CDR1 SGHVS and CDR2 FQNEAQ. V lost 5 bases and J lost 5, with 18 bases in between. CDR3 sequence (DNA): TGTGCCAGCAGCCAGCGACAGTCGAATAGTTATGGCTACACCTTC. It specifies CASSQRQSNSYGYTF.